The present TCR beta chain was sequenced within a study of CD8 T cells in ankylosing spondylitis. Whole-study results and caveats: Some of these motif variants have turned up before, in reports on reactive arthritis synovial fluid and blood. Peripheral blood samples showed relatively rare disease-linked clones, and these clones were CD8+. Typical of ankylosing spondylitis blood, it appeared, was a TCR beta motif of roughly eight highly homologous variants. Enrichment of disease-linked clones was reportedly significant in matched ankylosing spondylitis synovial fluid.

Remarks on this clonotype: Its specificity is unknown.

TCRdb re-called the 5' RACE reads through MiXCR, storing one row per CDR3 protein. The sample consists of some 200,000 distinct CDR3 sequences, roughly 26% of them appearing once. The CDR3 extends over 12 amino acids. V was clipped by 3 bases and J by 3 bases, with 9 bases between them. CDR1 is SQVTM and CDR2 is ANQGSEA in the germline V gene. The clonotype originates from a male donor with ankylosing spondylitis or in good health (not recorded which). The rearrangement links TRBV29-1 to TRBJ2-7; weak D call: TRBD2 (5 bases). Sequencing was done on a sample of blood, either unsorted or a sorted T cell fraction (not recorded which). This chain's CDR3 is CSVEGRDYEQYF. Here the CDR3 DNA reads TGCAGCGTTGAGGGTCGGGACTACGAGCAGTACTTC.